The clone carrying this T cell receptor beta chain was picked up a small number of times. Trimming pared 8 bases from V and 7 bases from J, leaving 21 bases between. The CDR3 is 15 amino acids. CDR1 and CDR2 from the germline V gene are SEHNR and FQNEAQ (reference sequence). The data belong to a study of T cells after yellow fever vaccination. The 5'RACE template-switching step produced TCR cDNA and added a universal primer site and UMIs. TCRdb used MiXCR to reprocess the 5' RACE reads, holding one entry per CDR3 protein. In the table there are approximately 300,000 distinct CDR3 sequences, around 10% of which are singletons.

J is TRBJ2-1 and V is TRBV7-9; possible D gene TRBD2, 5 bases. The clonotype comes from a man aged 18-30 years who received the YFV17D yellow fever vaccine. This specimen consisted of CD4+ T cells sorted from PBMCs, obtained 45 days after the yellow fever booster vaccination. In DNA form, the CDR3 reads TGTGCCAGCGCGCGGTTGGGAGCAGTCATGAATGAGCAGTTCTTC. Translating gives CASARLGAVMNEQFF.